This T cell receptor beta chain stems from a study of radiotherapy plus CTLA-4 blockade in lung cancer. This CDR3 comprises 11 residues. Trimming took 2 bases from V and 11 from J, leaving 7 bases between them. Per the germline V gene, CDR1 is ENHRY and CDR2 is SYGVKD. Using immunoSEQ multiplex PCR, the repertoire was profiled, and TCRdb retains in-frame clones only, with some absent. There are 120,000 or so clones in the sample; nearly 80% occur only once, and 4.5% to 5.5% lies in the top ten. The sequences come from peripheral blood, collected from a patient treated with radiotherapy plus ipilimumab. The chain recombines TRBV10-3 with TRBJ2-1; D is undetermined. The receptor was isolated from a human donor with non-small cell lung cancer who had a partial response to radiotherapy plus ipilimumab. The CDR3 protein is CAISEETQQFF. The CDR3 DNA reads as TGTGCCATCAGTGAGGAGACTCAGCAGTTCTTC.